The 16 T cell receptor beta chains given below trace back to one sample, sequenced in a study of blood T cell repertoires in COVID-19. Sequencing was performed with immunoSEQ multiplex PCR; in TCRdb, only in-frame clones are kept and a portion is missing. This sample has about 360,000 clones, with about 80% found just once. Sequenced sample: peripheral blood. The receptors derive from a human donor with acute or convalescent COVID-19. The donor label of this sample is uncertain.

The gene calls are TRBV5-1 and TRBJ1-1; tentatively, D is TRBD1 (5 bases). The CDR3 is 14 residues long. The germline CDR1 and CDR2 sequences are SGHRS and YFSETQ. Trimming cost V 0 bases and J 3 bases, with 9 bases left between them. The CDR3 reads CASSLARGDTEAFF. Written as DNA, the CDR3 is TGCGCCAGCAGCTTGGCTAGGGGCGACACTGAAGCTTTCTTT. Supplemented by reference TRBV5-1 and TRBJ1-1, the full variable domain reads KAGVTQTPRYLIKTRGQQVTLSCSPISGHRSVSWYQQTPGQGLQFLFEYFSETQRNKGNFPGRFSGRQFSNSRSEMNVSTLELGDSALYLCASSLARGDTEAFFGQGTRLTVV.

V usage is TRBV7-6 and J usage is TRBJ2-2; D ambiguous. The CDR3 is 15 residues long. The germline V gene encodes CDR1 SGHVS and CDR2 FNYEAQ. V shed 1 base and J shed 0 bases, with 6 bases lying between them. In DNA form, the CDR3 reads TGTGCCAGCAGCTTAGTGGCGGCGAACACCGGGGAGCTGTTTTTT. This sequence encodes CASSLVAANTGELFF.

The CDR3: CSASTGVVTEAFF. The CDR3 nucleotides read TGCAGTGCTAGTACAGGGGTGGTCACTGAAGCTTTCTTT. The V call is TRBV20-1, the J call TRBJ1-1; 7 nucleotides line up with TRBD1. The CDR3 is 13 residues long. Trimming took 3 bases from V and 4 from J; bases not matched to a gene: 5. The germline V gene encodes CDR1 DFQATT and CDR2 SNEGSKA (reference sequence).

The chain combines TRBV6-5 with TRBJ1-5, with TRBD1 as a possible D gene (6 bases). V was trimmed by 5 bases and J by 5 bases, leaving 13 bases between them. The germline gives CDR1 MNHEY, CDR2 SVGAGI. The CDR3 is 14 residues long. This CDR3 is CASSLRDTYQPQHF. The CDR3 DNA follows: TGTGCCAGCAGTCTTCGGGACACCTATCAGCCCCAGCATTTT.

The chain combines TRBV10-3 with TRBJ2-3; D perhaps matches TRBD2 (5 bases). Trimming stripped 2 bases from V and 1 base from J, with 10 bases between. In germline, CDR1 is ENHRY, CDR2 SYGVKD. CDR3 length: 15 residues. In nucleotides, the CDR3 is TGTGCCATCAGTGAGCCCGGGGTCGGCACAGATACGCAGTATTTT. Its protein product is CAISEPGVGTDTQYF.

This clone has just a few counts. The chain combines TRBV7-9 with TRBJ1-2, with TRBD1 as a possible D gene (6 bases). The germline gives CDR1 SEHNR, CDR2 FQNEAQ (reference sequence). V was cut by 4 bases and J by 1 base, with 16 bases left in between. The CDR3 is made up of 16 amino acids. The CDR3 DNA reads as TGTGCCAGCAGCTCCCTGTACGACAGGATTAACTATGGCTACACCTTC. This encodes CASSSLYDRINYGYTF.

V usage is TRBV5-1 and J usage is TRBJ2-7, with 7 bases lining up with TRBD1. J was trimmed by 0 bases and V by 4 bases; bases with no gene match: 4. Germline V gene sequence: CDR1 SGHRS, CDR2 YFSETQ. The CDR3 is made up of 14 amino acids. CDR3 DNA: TGCGCCAGCAGCAAGGGACAGAGCTCCTACGAGCAGTACTTC. Its protein is CASSKGQSSYEQYF. Looking up the rest from reference TRBV5-1 and TRBJ2-7 gives the full variable domain: KAGVTQTPRYLIKTRGQQVTLSCSPISGHRSVSWYQQTPGQGLQFLFEYFSETQRNKGNFPGRFSGRQFSNSRSEMNVSTLELGDSALYLCASSKGQSSYEQYFGPGTRLTVT.

The J gene is TRBJ1-3, the V gene TRBV14; no clear D gene. Germline V lookup: CDR1 SGHDN, CDR2 FVKESK. Trimming removed 1 base from V and 4 bases from J, with 11 bases in between. The CDR3 is made up of 15 amino acids. The CDR3 DNA sequence: TGTGCCAGCAGCCAAGGAGGGTCCGTGGGAAACACCATATATTTT. This gives the protein CASSQGGSVGNTIYF. Full variable domain (rest looked up from reference TRBV14 and TRBJ1-3): EAGVTQFPSHSVIEKGQTVTLRCDPISGHDNLYWYRRVMGKEIKFLLHFVKESKQDESGMPNNRFLAERTGGTYSTLKVQPAELEDSGVYFCASSQGGSVGNTIYFGEGSWLTVV.

The chain has TRBV3-1 (or the pseudogene TRBV3-2) and TRBJ2-7; no clear D. The V gene lost 0 bases and the J gene lost 3 bases, with 6 bases spanning the gap. The CDR3 contains 13 residues. Germline V gene sequence: CDR1 LGHDT, CDR2 YNNKEL (reference sequence). CDR3 nucleotide sequence: TGTGCCAGCAGCCAAGATCCCAGCTACGAGCAGTACTTC. Translation: CASSQDPSYEQYF.

This chain joins TRBV11-2 and TRBJ1-1, with unresolved D. The CDR3 has 15 amino acids. The germline gives CDR1 SGHAT, CDR2 FQNNGV. The germline V and J ends were trimmed by 1 base and 4 bases, with 13 bases remaining between them. The CDR3 sequence is CASSLGGGIGTEAFF. For the CDR3, the DNA is TGTGCCAGCAGCTTAGGAGGAGGGATTGGCACTGAAGCTTTCTTT.

About this clone itself: This sample also contains other DNA sequences that code for the same CDR3. The chain uses TRBV5-1 and TRBJ1-1; D is ambiguous. CDR3 length: 15 amino acids. Trimming left V 0 bases short and J 0 bases short, with 9 bases between. Germline CDR1 and CDR2: SGHRS and YFSETQ. The CDR3 nucleotides are TGCGCCAGCAGCTTGGAGGTCACTATGAACACTGAAGCTTTCTTT. It specifies CASSLEVTMNTEAFF.

Remarks on this clone: This same CDR3 is encoded by further DNA sequences in the sample. The J gene is TRBJ1-5, the V gene TRBV12-3 or TRBV12-4; 9 nucleotides align to TRBD1. The CDR3 has 13 amino acids. V dropped 6 bases and J dropped 4; count of bases not matched to a gene: 1. The DNA of the CDR3 is TGTGCCAGCAGAGGGACAGGGAATCAGCCCCAGCATTTT. The encoded protein is CASRGTGNQPQHF.

The sample holds a few counts of this clone. This sequence joins TRBV5-1 and TRBJ2-5; D is possibly TRBD2 (6 bases). This CDR3 spans 14 amino acids. The germline CDR1 and CDR2 sequences are SGHRS and YFSETQ. V was trimmed by 0 bases and J by 5 bases, leaving 11 bases between them. In nucleotides, the CDR3 is TGCGCCAGCAGCTTGGCGTTGGGGAGGGAGACCCAGTACTTC. This gives the protein CASSLALGRETQYF.

This clone was found a few times. The chain has TRBV6-5 and TRBJ1-5; D is undetermined. The CDR3 loop spans 15 amino acids. V gave up 0 bases and J gave up 3 bases, with 9 bases separating them. Germline V gene sequence: CDR1 MNHEY, CDR2 SVGAGI. The CDR3 region is CASSYSRQVNQPQHF. The CDR3 nucleotides read TGTGCCAGCAGTTACTCGCGCCAGGTCAATCAGCCCCAGCATTTT.

The gene calls are TRBV5-5 and TRBJ1-1; 8 bases line up with TRBD1. The CDR3 is 15 residues long. CDR1 is SGHKS and CDR2 is YYEKEE in the germline V gene (reference sequence). The V and J ends lost 0 bases and 5 bases, in that order; junction bases with no gene match: 6. The CDR3 nucleotides are TGTGCCAGCAGCTTGGAGCGGACAGGGAGGACTGAAGCTTTCTTT. Its translation: CASSLERTGRTEAFF.

This rearrangement joins TRBV5-1 to TRBJ1-4; the match to TRBD1 covers 8 bases. Germline CDR1 and CDR2: SGHRS and YFSETQ. CDR3 size: 15 residues. V shed 4 bases, J shed 5 bases, and the junction held 7 bases outside the gene matches. The CDR3 region is CASSGGTGPNEKLFF. CDR3 bases: TGCGCCAGCAGCGGAGGGACAGGCCCCAATGAAAAACTGTTTTTT.